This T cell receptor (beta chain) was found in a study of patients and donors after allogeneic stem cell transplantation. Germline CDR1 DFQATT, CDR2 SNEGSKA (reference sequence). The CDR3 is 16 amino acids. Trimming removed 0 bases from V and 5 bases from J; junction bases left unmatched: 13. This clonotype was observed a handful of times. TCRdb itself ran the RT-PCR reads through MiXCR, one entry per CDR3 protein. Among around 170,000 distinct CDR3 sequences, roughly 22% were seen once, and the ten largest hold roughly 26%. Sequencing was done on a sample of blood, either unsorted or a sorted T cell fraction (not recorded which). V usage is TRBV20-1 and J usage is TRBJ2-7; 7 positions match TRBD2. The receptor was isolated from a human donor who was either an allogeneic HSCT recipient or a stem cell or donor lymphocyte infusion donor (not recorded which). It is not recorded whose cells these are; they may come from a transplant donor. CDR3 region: CSARDGRVAGAHEQYF. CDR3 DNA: TGCAGTGCTAGAGACGGTAGGGTCGCGGGAGCCCACGAGCAGTACTTC.